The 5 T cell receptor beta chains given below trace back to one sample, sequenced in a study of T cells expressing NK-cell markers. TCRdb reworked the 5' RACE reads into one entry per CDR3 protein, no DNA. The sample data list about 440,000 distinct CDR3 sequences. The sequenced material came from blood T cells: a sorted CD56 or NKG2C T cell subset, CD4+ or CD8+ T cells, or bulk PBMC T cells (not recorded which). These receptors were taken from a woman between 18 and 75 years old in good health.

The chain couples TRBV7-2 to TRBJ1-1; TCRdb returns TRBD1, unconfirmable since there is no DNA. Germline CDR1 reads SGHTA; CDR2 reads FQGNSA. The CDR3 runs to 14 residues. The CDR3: CASSYLLGQFQAFF.

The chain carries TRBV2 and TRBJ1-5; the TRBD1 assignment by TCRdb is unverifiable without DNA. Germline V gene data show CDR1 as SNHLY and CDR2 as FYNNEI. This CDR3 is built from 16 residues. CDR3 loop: CATRTGQGNSNQPQHF.

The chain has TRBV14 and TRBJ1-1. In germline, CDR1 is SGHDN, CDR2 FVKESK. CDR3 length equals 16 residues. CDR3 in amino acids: CASSQKSEGMNTEAFF.

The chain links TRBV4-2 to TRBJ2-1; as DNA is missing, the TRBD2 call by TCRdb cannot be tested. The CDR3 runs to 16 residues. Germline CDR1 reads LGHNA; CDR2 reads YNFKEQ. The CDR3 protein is CASSQEGLAIFNEQFF.

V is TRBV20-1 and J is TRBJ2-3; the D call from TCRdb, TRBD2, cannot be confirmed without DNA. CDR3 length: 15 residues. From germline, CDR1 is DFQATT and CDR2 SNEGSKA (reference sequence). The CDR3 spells CSAAGLAKPTDTQYF.